These 17 T cell receptor beta chains were all obtained from the same sample, sequenced in a study of blood T cell repertoires in COVID-19. Here immunoSEQ multiplex PCR was the method, and the copy in TCRdb shows in-frame clones only, minus some. This sample has about 23,000 clones, with 83% found just once. Specimen: peripheral blood. These receptors all come from a man aged 65 to 85 with acute or convalescent COVID-19.

The V call is TRBV5-6, the J call TRBJ2-3; 7 bases fit TRBD2. The CDR3 sequence is 15 residues long. Germline V gene data show CDR1 as SGHDT and CDR2 as YYEEEE. Germline trimming cut 7 bases from V and 4 bases from J; bases unmatched to any gene: 12. CDR3 sequence reads: CASHTPGRNSDTQYF. DNA for the CDR3: TGTGCCAGCCATACCCCCGGGAGGAATTCAGATACGCAGTATTTT.

The J gene is TRBJ2-2, the V gene TRBV6-2 or TRBV6-3, with D tentatively TRBD1 (5 bases). The CDR3 runs to 14 residues. CDR1 is MNHEY, CDR2 SVGEGT, per germline. V was trimmed by 4 bases and J by 9 bases, leaving 15 bases between them. The CDR3 DNA follows: TGTGCCAGCAGTTTCTTTTCAGGGCGGCGGGAGCTGTTTTTT. Translation: CASSFFSGRRELFF.

The J gene is TRBJ1-5, the V gene TRBV27, with D unresolved. V lost 3 bases, J lost 4 bases, and 4 bases lay in between. The germline V gene has CDR1 MNHEY and CDR2 SMNVEV (reference sequence). The CDR3 has 12 amino acids. CDR3 amino acids: CASSFRNQPQHF. The CDR3 bases are TGTGCCAGCAGTTTCAGGAATCAGCCCCAGCATTTT.

The chain has TRBV27 and TRBJ2-3; 7 nucleotides agree with TRBD2. This CDR3 is 16 amino acids long. V shed 7 bases, J shed 0 bases, and the junction held 10 bases outside the gene matches. CDR1 and CDR2 (germline): MNHEY, SMNVEV (reference sequence). The CDR3 sequence is CASTPGREHSTDTQYF. The CDR3 DNA is TGTGCCAGCACCCCTGGGCGGGAGCACAGCACAGATACGCAGTATTTT.

The rearrangement uses TRBV27 and TRBJ1-1, with 10 bases aligning to TRBD1. CDR1 and CDR2 (germline): MNHEY, SMNVEV (reference sequence). V shed 4 bases, J shed 5 bases, and the junction held 1 base outside the gene matches. The length of the CDR3 is 13 residues. The CDR3, as DNA: TGTGCCAGCAGTTGGACAGGGGGGACTGAAGCTTTCTTT. Protein: CASSWTGGTEAFF.

This clone is classed as medium-sized (0.01 to 0.1%). The chain joins TRBV4-2 to TRBJ1-1; D may be TRBD1 (6 bases). The CDR3 runs to 13 residues. Trimming took off 5 bases at V and 8 bases at J, with 15 bases between the two ends. CDR1 is LGHNA, CDR2 YNFKEQ, per germline. CDR3 in amino acids: CASSTPPGTEAFF. For the CDR3, the DNA is TGTGCCAGCAGCACACCGCCGGGGACAGAAGCTTTCTTT.

The rearrangement joins TRBV13 to TRBJ2-7; 9 bases fit TRBD1. The CDR3 sequence is 14 residues long. Germline V CDR1 and CDR2: PRHDT, FYEKMQ (reference sequence). V was pared by 5 bases and J by 6 bases, with 8 bases of the junction left unmatched. CDR3 loop: CASSPGQGFAEQYF. In nucleotides, the CDR3 is TGTGCCAGCAGCCCGGGACAGGGATTTGCCGAGCAGTACTTC. The variable domain in full, with the rest retrieved from reference TRBV13 and TRBJ2-7, is AAGVIQSPRHLIKEKRETATLKCYPIPRHDTVYWYQQGPGQDPQFLISFYEKMQSDKGSIPDRFSAQQFSDYHSELNMSSLELGDSALYFCASSPGQGFAEQYFGPGTRLTVT.

The gene calls are TRBV9 and TRBJ2-7, with D perhaps TRBD1 (6 bases). The length of the CDR3 is 17 residues. Germline values: CDR1 SGDLS, CDR2 YYNGEE. The V end was cut by 0 bases, the J end by 3 bases, with 19 bases between. CDR3 amino acids: CASSVGFGRGKDYEQYF. As DNA, the CDR3 is TGTGCCAGCAGCGTAGGATTTGGCAGGGGAAAGGACTACGAGCAGTACTTC.

There are a few counts of this clone. The genes are TRBV2 and TRBJ1-2; D is uncertain. CDR1 is SNHLY, CDR2 FYNNEI, per germline. This CDR3 comprises 12 residues. The ends were cut back, 6 bases at V and 1 base at J, with 6 bases in the middle. The CDR3 DNA reads TGTGCCAGCAGGGGAGATAACTATGGCTACACCTTC. Residues: CASRGDNYGYTF.

The chain is built from TRBV4-3 and TRBJ2-3; 8 nucleotides match TRBD2. With 4 bases clipped from V and 1 base from J, the junction kept 10 bases outside the gene matches. CDR3 size: 17 residues. From germline, CDR1 is LGHNA and CDR2 YSLEER. Written as DNA, the CDR3 is TGCGCCAGCAGCCCAAACGGGGCGGGGGGTGGCACAGATACGCAGTATTTT. It is translated as CASSPNGAGGGTDTQYF.

The gene calls are TRBV4-3 and TRBJ1-4; D is undetermined. V was cut by 3 bases and J by 8 bases, with 19 bases left in between. This CDR3 is built from 16 residues. Per the germline V gene, CDR1 is LGHNA and CDR2 is YSLEER. CDR3 protein: CASSHSRPYTTEKLFF. DNA for the CDR3: TGCGCCAGCAGCCATTCGAGGCCCTATACGACCGAAAAACTGTTTTTT.

The genes are TRBV10-3 and TRBJ2-7, with D possibly matching TRBD1 (6 bases). CDR3 size: 14 residues. Trimming stripped 4 bases from V and 3 bases from J, with 13 bases between. CDR1 is ENHRY and CDR2 is SYGVKD in the germline V gene. This CDR3 is CAISAGQNNYEQYF. CDR3 DNA sequence: TGTGCCATCAGTGCCGGACAGAACAACTACGAGCAGTACTTC.

The CDR3 DNA follows: TGTGCCAGTAGTTTCCTGACAGGGGGCAACACCGGGGAGCTGTTTTTT. It translates to CASSFLTGGNTGELFF. The chain joins TRBV19 to TRBJ2-2, with 10 nucleotides matching TRBD1. The CDR3 spans 16 residues. The V gene end was trimmed by 5 bases and the J gene end by 2 bases; junction bases not matched to a gene: 5. The V gene's germline CDR1 is LNHDA and CDR2 SQIVND (reference sequence).

The J gene is TRBJ2-1, the V gene TRBV29-1; TRBD2 agrees at 7 bases. Trimming removed 6 bases from V and 6 bases from J; junction bases left unmatched: 8. The V gene's germline CDR1 is SQVTM and CDR2 ANQGSEA. This CDR3 has 13 amino acids. The CDR3 sequence: CSVRAGPGNEQFF. CDR3 bases: TGCAGCGTCAGAGCGGGACCCGGCAATGAGCAGTTCTTC.

This clone was counted once. The chain links TRBV11-2 to TRBJ2-3, with 10 bases fitting TRBD1. The CDR3 loop spans 16 amino acids. Germline loops: CDR1 SGHAT, CDR2 FQNNGV. V gave up 5 bases and J gave up 7 bases; unmatched junction bases: 12. CDR3 protein: CASSPTIRDRGHTQYF. For the CDR3, the DNA is TGTGCCAGCAGCCCAACCATCCGGGACAGGGGCCATACGCAGTATTTT.

V gene TRBV9 combines with J gene TRBJ1-4; 10 positions agree with TRBD1. CDR3 length: 15 residues. V was clipped by 4 bases and J by 7 bases; unmatched bases: 7. CDR1 and CDR2 from the germline V gene are SGDLS and YYNGEE. The CDR3 loop reads CASSPGTGAFEKLFF. The CDR3, as DNA: TGTGCCAGCAGCCCCGGGACAGGGGCCTTTGAAAAACTGTTTTTT.

The chain uses TRBV5-1 and TRBJ1-1; 8 bases align to TRBD1. This CDR3 comprises 14 residues. J lost 1 base, V lost 4 bases, and 3 bases had no gene match. Germline loops: CDR1 SGHRS, CDR2 YFSETQ. The CDR3: CASSRDRRNTEAFF. The DNA of the CDR3 is TGCGCCAGCAGCAGGGACAGGAGGAACACTGAAGCTTTCTTT. The full variable domain, rest sourced from reference TRBV5-1 and TRBJ1-1, is KAGVTQTPRYLIKTRGQQVTLSCSPISGHRSVSWYQQTPGQGLQFLFEYFSETQRNKGNFPGRFSGRQFSNSRSEMNVSTLELGDSALYLCASSRDRRNTEAFFGQGTRLTVV.